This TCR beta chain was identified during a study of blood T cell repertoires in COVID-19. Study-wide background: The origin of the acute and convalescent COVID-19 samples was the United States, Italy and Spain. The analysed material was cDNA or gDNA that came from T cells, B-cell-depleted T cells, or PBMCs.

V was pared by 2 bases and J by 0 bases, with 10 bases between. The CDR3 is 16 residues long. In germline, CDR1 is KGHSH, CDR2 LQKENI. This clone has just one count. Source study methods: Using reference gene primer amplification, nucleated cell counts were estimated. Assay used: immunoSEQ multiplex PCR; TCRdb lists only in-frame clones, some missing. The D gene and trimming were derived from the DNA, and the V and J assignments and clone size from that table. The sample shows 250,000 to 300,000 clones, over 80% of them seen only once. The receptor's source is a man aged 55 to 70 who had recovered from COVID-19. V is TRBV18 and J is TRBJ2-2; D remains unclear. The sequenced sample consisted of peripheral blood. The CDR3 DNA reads TGTGCCAGCTCACCAGGGCTACCCACGAACACCGGGGAGCTGTTTTTT. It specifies CASSPGLPTNTGELFF.